The source of this TCR beta chain is a study of sequential checkpoint blockade in melanoma (dated by TCRdb to between 2017 and 2020). About the investigation overall: Using 1:1 randomization, the trial assigned patients either to first-line nivolumab followed by ipilimumab (arm A) or to ipilimumab followed by nivolumab (arm B). Both trial sequences were followed by maintenance nivolumab. The research as a whole found: The response-prediction model combining TCR metrics and mutation burden needs validation in larger, independent patient cohorts.

In the case of this clone: What antigen it recognizes has not been identified. Per-nucleotide qualities are absent, and no much larger clonotype sits a single base away.

The immunoSEQ Assay was used to immunosequence TCRbeta CDR3 regions from genomic DNA. Genomic DNA was amplified by bias-controlled multiplex PCR before high-throughput sequencing. Under the source paper's analysis protocol: To quantify the absolute abundance of each unique TCRbeta CDR3 region, the sequences were collapsed and filtered. Clonality was defined as 1 minus Pielou's evenness and was calculated using productive rearrangements only. A previously published method was used to identify clones with significantly greater frequencies in on-treatment samples than in baseline samples. TCRdb provides this immuneACCESS table in a form limited to in-frame rearrangements. Some clones are lacking; in checked studies, under half of them reflect an unresolved V gene, and why the rest are absent is not known. For V, J and clone size, that table is used; D and trimming come from the DNA. For this sample there are roughly 12,000 clones; about three quarters appear just once. The ten top clones hold about a tenth of the sample.

The germline V gene encodes CDR1 SNHLY and CDR2 FYNNEI. The CDR3 spans 13 residues, from the cysteine through the phenylalanine. Of the read, only the CDR3 DNA is kept; its 39 bases are in frame from base 1. For this chain, trimming is 8 bases at the V end and 6 bases at the J end, and the number of junction bases without a gene match is 6. The treatment or condition label for this specimen denotes: randomized to nivolumab then ipilimumab (arm A) or the reverse (arm B). Prior DNA-damaging chemotherapy had not been received by any trial patient. A FACS Aria II flow cytometer was used to sort live CD3+CD8+ cells that were negative for CD19 and CD56 from thawed PBMCs. Samples came from patients with melanoma in CheckMate 064, a randomized, open-label phase II trial of sequential checkpoint blockade. Peripheral blood mononuclear cells were collected by leukapheresis, purified using Ficoll-Paque, and frozen in human serum containing about 9.8% DMSO. Purity of sorted blood CD3+CD8+ cells was verified at >98% immediately after sorting, followed by DNA extraction.

This receptor was identified in a human donor with melanoma. This specimen consisted of CD8+ T cells sorted from blood (inferred from file names), obtained from a patient given nivolumab and ipilimumab in sequence. The chain joins TRBV2 to TRBJ1-5, and TRBD1 aligns with 8 junction nucleotides. The base sequence is TGTGCCAGCGGCAGGGGGCTCGGTCAGCCCCAGCATTTT. This is translated as CASGRGLGQPQHF.